This passage covers 29 T cell receptor beta chains from one sample sequenced in a study of T-cell memory formation after mild COVID-19. TCRdb called the 5' RACE reads again in MiXCR, with one record for every CDR3 protein. This table has a few hundred thousand distinct CDR3 sequences, 20% to 25% appearing once. Sequencing used PBMCs or a T cell subset sorted from them (not recorded which). These receptors were obtained from a man between 18 and 29 years old who had mild COVID-19 (a few samples of this study predate the infection). Cell type and time point are not known.

This clonotype turned up a few times. This could be a read error, since a much larger clone is one nucleotide away. The chain links TRBV5-1 to TRBJ2-7; TRBD1 matches at 7 bases. The CDR3 runs to 13 residues. Per the germline V gene, CDR1 is SGHRS and CDR2 is YFSETQ. The V and J ends lost 3 bases and 2 bases, in that order; junction bases with no gene match: 2. The CDR3 reads CASSWGTAYEQYF. CDR3 sequence (DNA): TGCGCCAGCAGCTGGGGGACAGCCTACGAGCAGTACTTC.

The chain couples TRBV7-2 to TRBJ1-2, with 9 bases lining up with TRBD1. The V and J ends lost 5 bases and 6 bases, in that order; junction bases with no gene match: 7. The CDR3 covers 14 residues. CDR1 and CDR2 from the germline V gene are SGHTA and FQGNSA. CDR3 in DNA: TGTGCCAGCAGCGCGGACAGGGGTAGGGATGGCTACACCTTC. It yields the protein CASSADRGRDGYTF.

This chain uses TRBV7-8 with TRBJ2-7; 11 positions agree with TRBD2. There are 15 residues in the CDR3. CDR1 is SGHVS, CDR2 FQNEAQ, per germline. Trimming at V came to 5 bases and at J to 2 bases, leaving 5 bases not matched to a gene. For the CDR3, the DNA is TGTGCCAGCAGCCTAAAGGGACTAGCGGCCTACGAGCAGTACTTC. Residues: CASSLKGLAAYEQYF.

This clonotype was detected a few times. J is TRBJ1-2 and V is TRBV28; TRBD1 agrees at 8 bases. From germline, CDR1 is MDHEN and CDR2 SYDVKM. The CDR3 runs to 16 residues. V shed 3 bases and J 1 base; nucleotides not matched to a gene: 7. CDR3: CASSFQGAQDNYGYTF. The CDR3 DNA sequence: TGTGCCAGCAGTTTTCAGGGGGCGCAAGATAACTATGGCTACACCTTC.

This clonotype showed up just a few times. The chain combines TRBV5-1 with TRBJ2-7; 15 bases are shared with TRBD2. This CDR3 comprises 17 residues. Germline V gives CDR1 SGHRS, CDR2 YFSETQ. V shed 2 bases, J shed 0 bases, and the junction held 3 bases outside the gene matches. CDR3 sequence: CASSFGTSGGYSYEQYF. CDR3 bases: TGCGCCAGCAGCTTTGGGACTAGCGGGGGGTACTCCTACGAGCAGTACTTC.

The rearrangement links TRBV12-3 or TRBV12-4 to TRBJ2-6; D remains ambiguous. CDR3 length equals 14 residues. The V and J ends lost 3 bases and 3 bases respectively, with 6 bases between them. The CDR3 is CASSFRDGANVLTF. Written as DNA, the CDR3 is TGTGCCAGCAGTTTTAGGGATGGGGCCAACGTCCTGACTTTC.

The chain combines TRBV20-1 with TRBJ1-5; 8 bases fit TRBD1. This CDR3 has 13 amino acids. With 3 bases clipped from V and 6 bases from J, the junction kept 4 bases outside the gene matches. In germline, CDR1 is DFQATT, CDR2 SNEGSKA (reference sequence). The chain's CDR3 is CSASPQGGQPQHF. The DNA for the CDR3 is TGCAGTGCTAGTCCACAGGGGGGTCAGCCCCAGCATTTT.

In nucleotides, the CDR3 is TGTGCCAGCAGCTTGCGGGGGGCTACCGGGGAGCTGTTTTTT. Protein product: CASSLRGATGELFF. The chain couples TRBV7-2 to TRBJ2-2, with 8 bases that match TRBD2. Germline CDR1 is SGHTA and CDR2 is FQGNSA. This CDR3 has 14 residues. The junction had 2 bases not matched to a gene; V was cut back by 3 bases and J by 5 bases.

This clonotype was picked up a small number of times. This chain uses TRBV5-4 with TRBJ2-3, with TRBD1 matching over 9 bases. From germline, CDR1 is SGHNT and CDR2 YYREEE (reference sequence). Trimming cost V 2 bases and J 5 bases; bases outside gene matches: 3. The CDR3 has 14 residues. The CDR3 is CASSLYRGQDTQYF. DNA for the CDR3: TGTGCCAGCAGCTTATACAGGGGGCAAGATACGCAGTATTTT.

J is TRBJ2-3 and V is TRBV5-1, with D possibly being TRBD1 (6 bases). The V gene lost 3 bases and the J gene lost 5 bases, with 22 bases spanning the gap. The CDR3 totals 17 residues. CDR1 and CDR2 from the germline V gene are SGHRS and YFSETQ. CDR3 DNA: TGCGCCAGCAGCTCGGGCCAGGGGACCCTTATGAGAGATACGCAGTATTTT. Translating gives CASSSGQGTLMRDTQYF.

The J gene is TRBJ2-2, the V gene TRBV29-1, with D tentatively TRBD1 (6 bases). The V gene lost 0 bases and the J gene lost 7 bases, with 15 bases spanning the gap. In germline, CDR1 is SQVTM, CDR2 ANQGSEA. The CDR3 covers 15 residues. CDR3 loop: CSVEDTGSRVGELFF. In DNA, the CDR3 is TGCAGCGTTGAAGATACAGGGTCTCGGGTCGGGGAGCTGTTTTTT.

The chain combines TRBV25-1 with TRBJ2-3; TRBD2 aligns across 12 bases. Trimming cost V 9 bases and J 7 bases; bases outside gene matches: 26. This CDR3 is built from 20 residues. Germline loops: CDR1 MGHDK, CDR2 SYGVNS. The CDR3 DNA sequence: TGTGCCAGAAAAATGAGAGGGCTAGCGGGGGGGCAGGGAATCGGAAATACGCAGTATTTT. It encodes CARKMRGLAGGQGIGNTQYF.

This clonotype occurred a few times. V gene TRBV7-8 combines with J gene TRBJ2-5; D remains ambiguous. The V end was cut by 6 bases, the J end by 2 bases, with 10 bases between. CDR3 size: 13 residues. CDR1 and CDR2 from the germline V gene are SGHVS and FQNEAQ. As DNA, the CDR3 is TGTGCCAGCAGGCTGGGCAGGCAAGAGACCCAGTACTTC. Translation: CASRLGRQETQYF.

The chain carries TRBV5-1 and TRBJ1-1, with D possibly TRBD1 on 5 matching bases. Germline loops: CDR1 SGHRS, CDR2 YFSETQ. Trimming removed 6 bases from V and 0 bases from J, with 21 bases in between. The CDR3 extends over 17 amino acids. CDR3 sequence: CASTLGLGRAMNTEAFF. CDR3 bases: TGCGCCAGCACCCTTGGGCTGGGGCGCGCCATGAACACTGAAGCTTTCTTT.

The chain couples TRBV7-2 to TRBJ2-5, with 12 bases aligning to TRBD2. The CDR3 contains 17 residues. Germline V gene lookup returns CDR1 SGHTA and CDR2 FQGNSA. The junction had 8 bases not matched to a gene; V was cut back by 2 bases and J by 4 bases. The CDR3, as DNA: TGTGCCAGCAGCTTAATGTCTAGCGGGGGGGCCGGAGAGACCCAGTACTTC. Its protein is CASSLMSSGGAGETQYF.

A single count supports this clonotype. The chain recombines TRBV19 with TRBJ1-5; 9 bases line up with TRBD1. The CDR3 runs to 14 residues. Germline loops: CDR1 LNHDA, CDR2 SQIVND (reference sequence). V gave up 4 bases and J gave up 9 bases; unmatched junction bases: 7. In DNA form, the CDR3 reads TGTGCCAGTAGTACGGACAGGGGTGGAGGGCCCCAGCATTTT. Translating it yields CASSTDRGGGPQHF.

Note on this clonotype: An end of the junction differs from the germline gene, which may be a read error. The chain links TRBV3-1 to TRBJ1-4, with D tentatively TRBD1 (6 bases). This CDR3 spans 13 amino acids. The germline CDR1 and CDR2 sequences are LGHDT and YNNKEL (reference sequence). DNA of the CDR3: TGTGCCAGCAGCCAGGGGGGCAGAGAAAAACTGTTCTTT. Protein: CASSQGGREKLFF.

This chain links TRBV11-2 with TRBJ1-2; no clear D gene. Trimming pared 2 bases from V and 6 bases from J, leaving 10 bases between. Germline V gene sequence: CDR1 SGHAT, CDR2 FQNNGV. The CDR3 runs to 13 residues. This CDR3 reads CASSLYGVDGYTF. As DNA, the CDR3 is TGTGCCAGCAGCTTATATGGGGTCGATGGCTACACCTTC.

V and J are TRBV20-1 and TRBJ1-5; no reliable D call. Trimming removed 0 bases from V and 1 base from J, with 4 bases in between. This CDR3 region has 13 residues. CDR1 DFQATT and CDR2 SNEGSKA come from the germline V gene (reference sequence). The CDR3: CSARDSSNQPQHF. The CDR3 nucleotides are TGCAGTGCTAGAGACAGCAGCAATCAGCCCCAGCATTTT.

The rearrangement links TRBV2 to TRBJ2-1, with D perhaps given as TRBD1 or TRBD2 (6 bases each). The germline gives CDR1 SNHLY, CDR2 FYNNEI. The CDR3 has 16 amino acids. The V end lost 3 bases, the J end lost 2 bases, and 14 bases lay between the germline ends. This CDR3 reads CASSDSTGAAYNEQFF. The DNA of the CDR3 is TGTGCCAGCAGTGATTCAACGGGGGCAGCCTACAATGAGCAGTTCTTC.

This clonotype showed up just a few times. The chain uses TRBV29-1 and TRBJ2-1; the D gene could be TRBD1 or TRBD2 (7 bases each). Germline CDR1 is SQVTM and CDR2 is ANQGSEA. This CDR3 contains 11 residues. V lost 6 bases, J lost 12 bases, and 15 bases lay in between. CDR3 residues: CSVSGGARQFF. The CDR3 nucleotides are TGCAGCGTCTCAGGGGGGGCCAGGCAGTTCTTC.

The genes are TRBV7-9 and TRBJ2-2; possible D gene TRBD1, 6 bases. Trimming removed 1 base at V and 0 bases at J, with 6 bases between. Germline loops: CDR1 SEHNR, CDR2 FQNEAQ (reference sequence). This CDR3 is built from 15 residues. CDR3 nucleotide sequence: TGTGCCAGCAGCTTAGAGGGGGCGAACACCGGGGAGCTGTTTTTT. Translating it yields CASSLEGANTGELFF.

This clonotype was observed a few times. V is TRBV12-3 or TRBV12-4 and J is TRBJ1-1, with D hard to call. The CDR3 spans 16 residues. Trimming removed 1 base from V and 5 bases from J, with 17 bases in between. CDR3 amino acids: CASSLVYWVVGTEAFF. The CDR3, as DNA: TGTGCCAGCAGTTTAGTTTACTGGGTGGTCGGGACTGAAGCTTTCTTT.

The rearrangement uses TRBV11-2 and TRBJ2-5; D assignment may be TRBD1 or TRBD2 (6 bases each). V lost 0 bases to trimming and J lost 4 bases, with 12 bases between them. The V gene's germline CDR1 is SGHAT and CDR2 FQNNGV. This CDR3 is 15 amino acids long. CDR3 region: CASSLDGGLGETQYF. The CDR3 DNA follows: TGTGCCAGCAGCTTAGATGGGGGGCTGGGAGAGACCCAGTACTTC.

V usage is TRBV3-1 and J usage is TRBJ2-3, with 10 bases lining up with TRBD2. V lost 4 bases to trimming and J lost 2 bases; unmatched junction nucleotides: 9. CDR1 and CDR2 from the germline V gene are LGHDT and YNNKEL (reference sequence). The CDR3 covers 17 residues. The CDR3 reads CASSPSPLAGATDTQYF. Here the CDR3 DNA reads TGTGCCAGCAGCCCGTCCCCCCTAGCGGGGGCCACAGATACGCAGTATTTT.

The V gene is TRBV20-1, the J gene TRBJ2-3; TRBD2 agrees at 11 bases. This CDR3 is 15 amino acids long. The germline V gene has CDR1 DFQATT and CDR2 SNEGSKA (reference sequence). With 3 bases clipped from V and 6 bases from J, the junction kept 8 bases outside the gene matches. This chain's CDR3 is CSASASGGYMDTQYF. The CDR3 DNA sequence: TGCAGTGCTAGCGCTAGCGGGGGGTACATGGATACGCAGTATTTT.

The V gene is TRBV12-5, the J gene TRBJ2-3, with TRBD1 identical over 7 bases. The V gene's germline CDR1 is LGHNT and CDR2 FRNRAP. Trimming removed 5 bases from V and 1 base from J; junction bases left unmatched: 12. The length of the CDR3 is 17 residues. The CDR3 loop reads CASGPTFGQDRTDTQYF. The CDR3 bases are TGTGCTAGTGGTCCCACCTTTGGACAGGACCGCACAGATACGCAGTATTTT.

There are a few counts of this clonotype. CDR3 bases: TGTGCCAGTAGTATAGGGTTTACAGGGATCCCTGAAGCTTTCTTT. This translates into CASSIGFTGIPEAFF. J is TRBJ1-1 and V is TRBV19, with D perhaps matching TRBD1 (6 bases). V dropped 1 base and J dropped 6 bases, with 15 bases sitting between them. The CDR3 is 15 residues long. From germline, CDR1 is LNHDA and CDR2 SQIVND (reference sequence).

The chain joins TRBV7-8 to TRBJ2-7, with a tentative D call TRBD1 (6 bases). The germline V gene encodes CDR1 SGHVS and CDR2 FQNEAQ. Trimming left V 5 bases short and J 7 bases short, with 18 bases between. CDR3 size: 14 residues. This CDR3 is CASSQSPAQGEQYV. The CDR3 nucleotides are TGTGCCAGCAGCCAAAGTCCCGCGCAGGGGGAGCAGTACGTC.